These 18 T cell receptor beta chains were sequenced from one sample in a study of blood T cell repertoires in COVID-19. Profiled with immunoSEQ multiplex PCR; TCRdb holds only in-frame clones, not every one. The sample lists around 60,000 clones; 80% to 90% were seen once. The sequencing sample was made of peripheral blood. These receptors originate from an elderly woman with acute or convalescent COVID-19.

The chain is built from TRBV9 and TRBJ1-2; possibly TRBD1 for D (5 bases). The CDR3 has 13 amino acids. Germline loops: CDR1 SGDLS, CDR2 YYNGEE. Trimming cost V 3 bases and J 8 bases, with 14 bases left between them. Here the CDR3 DNA reads TGTGCCAGCAGCGCCAGACAGCAACAAGGCTACACCTTC. It yields the protein CASSARQQQGYTF.

A single count supports this clone. The CDR3 here is CASSQEVSGAGWQTQYF. The DNA of the CDR3 is TGCGCCAGCAGCCAAGAAGTGAGCGGTGCGGGGTGGCAGACCCAGTACTTC. This rearrangement joins TRBV4-1 to TRBJ2-5; TRBD2 is a possible D gene (6 bases). This CDR3 has 17 residues. V was cut by 0 bases and J by 6 bases, with 20 bases left in between. Germline V gene data show CDR1 as MGHRA and CDR2 as YSYEKL.

This clone was observed once. The chain recombines TRBV19 with TRBJ2-7, with 11 bases identical to TRBD2. The germline CDR1 and CDR2 sequences are LNHDA and SQIVND (reference sequence). The CDR3 length is 16 residues. V was pared by 6 bases and J by 0 bases, with 7 bases of the junction left unmatched. This chain's CDR3 is CASRKLAGAYSYEQYF. The DNA of the CDR3 is TGTGCCAGTAGGAAACTAGCGGGAGCTTACTCCTACGAGCAGTACTTC.

V gene TRBV28 combines with J gene TRBJ1-2, with D unresolved. The CDR3 totals 11 residues. V was pared by 10 bases and J by 8 bases, with 14 bases between. From germline, CDR1 is MDHEN and CDR2 SYDVKM. The CDR3: CATTLKRGYTF. The CDR3 DNA is TGTGCCACTACGCTTAAGAGGGGCTACACCTTC.

The chain uses TRBV5-6 and TRBJ1-2; possible D gene TRBD1, 6 bases. Germline V lookup: CDR1 SGHDT, CDR2 YYEEEE. The CDR3 contains 14 residues. Trimming pared 3 bases from V and 5 bases from J, leaving 14 bases between. CDR3 sequence: CASSSQGIGYGYTF. As DNA, the CDR3 is TGTGCCAGCAGCTCTCAGGGGATAGGTTATGGCTACACCTTC. Complete variable domain (other parts from reference TRBV5-6 and TRBJ1-2): DAGVTQSPTHLIKTRGQQVTLRCSPKSGHDTVSWYQQALGQGPQFIFQYYEEEERQRGNFPDRFSGHQFPNYSSELNVNALLLGDSALYLCASSSQGIGYGYTFGSGTRLTVV.

The rearrangement uses TRBV7-3 and TRBJ1-1; 9 bases are a match to TRBD1. The germline V gene encodes CDR1 SGHTA and CDR2 FQGTGA. This CDR3 comprises 13 residues. The trim removed 4 bases at V and 7 bases at J, leaving 4 bases unmatched. The DNA of the CDR3 is TGTGCCAGCAGCTCCCGACAGGGGGGTGAAGCTTTCTTT. It codes for CASSSRQGGEAFF.

The chain uses TRBV7-8 and TRBJ1-1; a possible D gene is TRBD1 (5 bases). Trimming removed 5 bases from V and 1 base from J, with 11 bases in between. The CDR3 is 14 residues long. Germline V lookup: CDR1 SGHVS, CDR2 FQNEAQ. The CDR3 protein is CASSPRVQNTEAFF. CDR3 coding DNA: TGTGCCAGCAGCCCCAGGGTCCAGAACACTGAAGCTTTCTTT.

V usage is TRBV10-3 and J usage is TRBJ2-3, with 12 bases identical to TRBD2. The V segment lost 10 bases and the J segment 6 bases; nucleotides outside the gene matches: 11. The germline gives CDR1 ENHRY, CDR2 SYGVKD. The CDR3 extends over 15 amino acids. The chain's CDR3 is CATNLAGGPLDTQYF. CDR3 coding DNA: TGTGCCACAAACCTAGCGGGAGGGCCACTTGATACGCAGTATTTT.

The chain couples TRBV6-6 to TRBJ1-4; 8 bases are shared with TRBD1. The CDR3 sequence is 15 residues long. From germline, CDR1 is MNHNY and CDR2 SVGAGI (reference sequence). Unmatched junction bases numbered 1, after V lost 0 bases and J lost 4 bases. CDR3 in amino acids: CASSYSQGVNEKLFF. In DNA form, the CDR3 reads TGTGCCAGCAGTTACTCACAGGGGGTTAATGAAAAACTGTTTTTT.

J is TRBJ1-5 and V is TRBV2, with a possible D match to TRBD1 (6 bases). The germline V gene encodes CDR1 SNHLY and CDR2 FYNNEI. The CDR3 runs to 15 residues. V lost 4 bases and J lost 7, with 17 bases in between. CDR3 bases: TGTGCCAGCAGTGGCCCAGGGGCACAGGGACAGCCCCAGCATTTT. It is translated as CASSGPGAQGQPQHF.

The chain combines TRBV10-1 with TRBJ2-3; D uncertain. The CDR3 is 13 amino acids. Germline CDR1 is WNHNN and CDR2 is SYGVQD (reference sequence). Trimming cost V 4 bases and J 4 bases, with 9 bases left between them. CDR3 loop: CASSGVAPDTQYF. The CDR3 DNA reads as TGCGCCAGCAGTGGGGTAGCCCCAGATACGCAGTATTTT.

The chain joins TRBV5-1 to TRBJ1-3; tentatively, D is TRBD1 (5 bases). V was pared by 1 base and J by 0 bases, with 11 bases between. CDR1 SGHRS and CDR2 YFSETQ come from the germline V gene. CDR3 length: 16 residues. The CDR3 reads CASSLNGGSSGNTIYF. The CDR3 coding sequence is TGCGCCAGCAGCTTGAACGGGGGGAGCTCTGGAAACACCATATATTTT.

J is TRBJ2-4 and V is TRBV3-1 (or the pseudogene TRBV3-2), with TRBD2 matching 7 bases. Germline V gene data show CDR1 as LGHDT and CDR2 as YNNKEL (reference sequence). V gave up 0 bases and J gave up 1 base; unmatched junction bases: 6. This CDR3 has 17 residues. CDR3 residues: CASSQDFGRSAKNIQYF. The CDR3 nucleotides read TGTGCCAGCAGCCAAGATTTCGGGAGGAGCGCCAAAAACATTCAGTACTTC.

This chain joins TRBV12-3 or TRBV12-4 and TRBJ1-2; D remains ambiguous. Trimming stripped 3 bases from V and 5 bases from J, with 10 bases between. The CDR3 covers 13 residues. CDR3 nucleotide sequence: TGTGCCAGCAGTTTCAGCGTTCTATATGGCTACACCTTC. Translated: CASSFSVLYGYTF.

The rearrangement joins TRBV7-9 to TRBJ1-1; 7 nucleotides align to TRBD1. V trimming: 2 bases; J trimming: 3 bases; junction bases outside the gene matches: 6. Germline V gene sequence: CDR1 SEHNR, CDR2 FQNEAQ (reference sequence). The CDR3 has 15 residues. The CDR3 bases are TGTGCCAGCAGCTTAAGACAGGGCCAAGACACTGAAGCTTTCTTT. It yields the protein CASSLRQGQDTEAFF. The entire variable domain, with the rest obtained from reference TRBV7-9 and TRBJ1-1, is as follows: DTGVSQNPRHKITKRGQNVTFRCDPISEHNRLYWYRQTLGQGPEFLTYFQNEAQLEKSRLLSDRFSAERPKGSFSTLEIQRTEQGDSAMYLCASSLRQGQDTEAFFGQGTRLTVV.

The rearrangement links TRBV5-1 to TRBJ1-4, with a possible D match to TRBD1 (5 bases). The CDR3 totals 13 residues. Germline-derived CDR1 and CDR2 are SGHRS and YFSETQ. The V end was cut by 6 bases, the J end by 8 bases, with 14 bases between. CDR3 loop: CASTTATQEKLFF. In DNA form, the CDR3 reads TGCGCCAGCACGACAGCGACCCAAGAAAAACTGTTTTTT.

The genes are TRBV5-1 and TRBJ1-2; 8 bases align to TRBD1. The CDR3 consists of 14 residues. V lost 0 bases and J lost 6; bases outside the gene matches: 4. Germline CDR1 reads SGHRS; CDR2 reads YFSETQ. CDR3 in amino acids: CASSLGAGGDGYTF. CDR3 DNA sequence: TGCGCCAGCAGCTTGGGGGCAGGGGGCGATGGCTACACCTTC. Variable domain in full (rest from reference TRBV5-1 and TRBJ1-2): KAGVTQTPRYLIKTRGQQVTLSCSPISGHRSVSWYQQTPGQGLQFLFEYFSETQRNKGNFPGRFSGRQFSNSRSEMNVSTLELGDSALYLCASSLGAGGDGYTFGSGTRLTVV.

On this clone: The junction departs from germline at one end; a sequencing error may be responsible. This rearrangement joins TRBV3-1 (or the pseudogene TRBV3-2) to TRBJ1-2, with TRBD1 identical over 11 bases. Germline lookup yields CDR1 LGHDT and CDR2 YNNKEL (reference sequence). The CDR3 totals 15 residues. CDR3 in amino acids: CASRQGQGALGGYTF. The CDR3 DNA reads TGTGCCAGCAGACAAGGACAGGGGGCTTTAGGTGGCTACACCTTC.